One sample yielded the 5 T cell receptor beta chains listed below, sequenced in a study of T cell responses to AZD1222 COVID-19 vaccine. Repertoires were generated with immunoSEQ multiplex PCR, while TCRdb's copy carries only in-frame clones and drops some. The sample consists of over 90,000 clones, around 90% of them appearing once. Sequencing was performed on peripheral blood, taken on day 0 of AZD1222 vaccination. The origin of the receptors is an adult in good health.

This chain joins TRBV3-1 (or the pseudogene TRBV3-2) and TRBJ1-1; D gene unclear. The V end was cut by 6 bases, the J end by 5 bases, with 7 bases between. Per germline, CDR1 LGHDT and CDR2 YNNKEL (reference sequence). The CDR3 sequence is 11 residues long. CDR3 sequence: CASRGRTEAFF. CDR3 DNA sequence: TGTGCCAGCAGGGGTAGGACTGAAGCTTTCTTT.

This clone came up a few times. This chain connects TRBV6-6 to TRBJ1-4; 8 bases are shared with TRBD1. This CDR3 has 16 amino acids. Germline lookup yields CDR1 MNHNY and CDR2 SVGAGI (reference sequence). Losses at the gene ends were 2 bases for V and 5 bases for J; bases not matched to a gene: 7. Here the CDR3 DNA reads TGTGCCAGCAGTTACACGGCAGGGGGCTGGAATGAAAAACTGTTTTTT. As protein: CASSYTAGGWNEKLFF.

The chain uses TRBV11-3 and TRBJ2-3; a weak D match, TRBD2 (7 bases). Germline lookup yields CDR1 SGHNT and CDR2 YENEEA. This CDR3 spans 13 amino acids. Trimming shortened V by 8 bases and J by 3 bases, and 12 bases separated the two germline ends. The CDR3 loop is CASRGAKTDTQYF. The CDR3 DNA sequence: TGTGCCAGCCGGGGGGCCAAGACAGATACGCAGTATTTT.

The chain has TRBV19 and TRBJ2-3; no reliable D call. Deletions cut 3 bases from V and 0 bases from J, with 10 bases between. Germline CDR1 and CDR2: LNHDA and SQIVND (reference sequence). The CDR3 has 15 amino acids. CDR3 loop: CASSMGGPSTDTQYF. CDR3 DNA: TGTGCCAGTAGTATGGGTGGCCCTAGCACAGATACGCAGTATTTT.

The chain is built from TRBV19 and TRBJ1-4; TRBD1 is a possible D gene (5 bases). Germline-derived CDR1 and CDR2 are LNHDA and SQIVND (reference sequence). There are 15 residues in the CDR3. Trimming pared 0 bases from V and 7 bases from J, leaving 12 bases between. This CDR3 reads CASSIDWDAGEKLFF. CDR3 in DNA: TGTGCCAGTAGTATAGACTGGGACGCGGGTGAAAAACTGTTTTTT. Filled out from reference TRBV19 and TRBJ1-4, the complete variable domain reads DGGITQSPKYLFRKEGQNVTLSCEQNLNHDAMYWYRQDPGQGLRLIYYSQIVNDFQKGDIAEGYSVSREKKESFPLTVTSAQKNPTAFYLCASSIDWDAGEKLFFGSGTQLSVL.